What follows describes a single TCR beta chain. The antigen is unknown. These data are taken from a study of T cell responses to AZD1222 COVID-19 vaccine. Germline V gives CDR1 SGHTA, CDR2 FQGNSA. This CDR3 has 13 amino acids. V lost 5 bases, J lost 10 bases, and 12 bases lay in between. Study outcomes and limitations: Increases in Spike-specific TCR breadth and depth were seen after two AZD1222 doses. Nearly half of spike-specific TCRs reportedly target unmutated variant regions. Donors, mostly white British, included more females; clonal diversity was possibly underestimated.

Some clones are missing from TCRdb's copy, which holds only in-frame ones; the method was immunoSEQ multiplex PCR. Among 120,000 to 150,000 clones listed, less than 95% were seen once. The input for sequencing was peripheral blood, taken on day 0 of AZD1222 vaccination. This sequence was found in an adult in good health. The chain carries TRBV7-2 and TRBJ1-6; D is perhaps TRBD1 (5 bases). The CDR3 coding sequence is TGTGCCAGCAGCGGGGTCGGGGGATCACCCCTCCACTTT. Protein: CASSGVGGSPLHF. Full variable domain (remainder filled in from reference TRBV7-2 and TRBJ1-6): GAGVSQSPSNKVTEKGKDVELRCDPISGHTALYWYRQSLGQGLEFLIYFQGNSAPDKSGLPSDRFSAERTGGSVSTLTIQRTQQEDSAVYLCASSGVGGSPLHFGNGTRLTVT.